This TCR beta chain is from a study of blood T cell repertoires in COVID-19 (TCRdb year 2020). For the study in its entirety: The collaborator samples originated in the United States, Italy and Spain and spanned the acute and convalescent phases of COVID-19. The samples were drawn from two sources: the first 160 participants of the ongoing ImmuneRACE study, and about 1,300 subjects contributed by 6 global collaborators. A de-identified subject ID, COVID-19 status, age in years and sex were almost always included in the sample metadata. A freely available public database, intended as a resource for researchers studying the immune response to SARS-CoV-2, is where the repertoires were released. Where available, HLA class I and class II types were taken from metadata supplied by the sample provider and were not determined by assay-based typing. Subjects who had been exposed to COVID-19, were actively infected with it, or had recovered from it provided the deeply sampled blood TCRbeta repertoires that made up the dataset. The prospective study material was composed of cDNA or gDNA derived from T cells, B-cell-depleted T cells, or PBMCs. On the study overall, not on this receptor specifically: The quantity of clinical and demographic metadata differed by source and by participant and was supplied without curation.

V and J lose 5 bases and 7 bases, and a span of 18 bases separates them. The CDR3 runs 15 residues from the cysteine to the phenylalanine. The retained sequence is limited to the CDR3, 45 bases, with the frame set at the first base. Based on the germline V gene, the CDR1 and CDR2 sequences are SGHVS and FQNEAQ. At one collaborating source in Seattle, patients were enrolled during active infection and were followed longitudinally through the course of disease. Whole blood was collected in K2EDTA tubes by collaborating institutions according to the institutions' own protocols. For TCRbeta analysis, collaborator samples were shipped as frozen whole blood, as isolated PBMCs, or as DNA extracted from either sample type. Concerning this clone itself: Its antigen target is currently unknown. Base qualities are missing; no much larger clone stands one base away.

TCRbeta CDR3 regions were amplified from genomic DNA using the immunoSEQ Assay, a bias-controlled multiplex PCR. As for the authors' bioinformatics: The number of nucleated cells in each sample was estimated by amplification of reference gene primers within the assay. Sequence reads were collapsed and filtered to measure the absolute abundance of every unique TCRbeta CDR3 rearrangement. For each sample, productive Simpson clonality was calculated as the square root of Simpson's diversity index over productive rearrangements. Entries here come from immuneACCESS through TCRdb and include only in-frame sequences with V and J called. Some clones fail to appear in such tables; in the studies checked, an unresolved V gene covers under half of the shortfall, and the cause of the remainder is unknown. The D gene and trimming were derived from the DNA, and the V and J assignments and clone size from that table. The sample includes 200,000 to 250,000 clones, with roughly 90% observed a single time. The ten top clones hold roughly 19% of the sample.

The chain couples TRBV7-8 to TRBJ2-1, with TRBD1 perhaps the D gene, on 6 matching bases. The source of this sequence is a man aged 50 or older with COVID-19, enrolled during active disease. The sample was peripheral blood. The CDR3 amino acid sequence is: CASSHELSDRNEQFF. The DNA reads TGTGCCAGCAGCCACGAGCTATCTGACAGGAATGAGCAGTTCTTC.